These T cell receptor beta chains were read from a single sample in a study of cytomegalovirus exposure and HLA in healthy donors. The table came from immunoSEQ multiplex PCR; TCRdb's copy has only in-frame clones and leaves some out. This sample yields 130,000 to 150,000 clones, of which roughly two thirds are seen a single time; 1% to 1.5% belongs to the top ten. The sequenced sample consisted of PBMCs. The receptors were gathered from a woman aged 40-49 years in good health and CMV-seronegative. Both conserved end residues are part of each CDR3. The order of the fields is CDR3 DNA, CDR3 protein, CDR3 length, clone size, V gene, D gene, J gene. A D gene is named only where the DNA matches it firmly. Some rows mark clone size as missing; the rest say once, few, many or name a class of expanded clone.

TGTGCAAGTCGCTTATCCCCAACTATCTACGGCTACACCTTC,CASRLSPTIYGYTF,14,NA,TRBV12-2,NA,TRBJ1-2
TGTGCCAGCAGCTTAGTTGGCCGGGGAAGCGCGAATGAGCAGTTCTTC,CASSLVGRGSANEQFF,16,once,TRBV11-2,NA,TRBJ2-1
TGTGCCAGCAGCTATCGTAATGAAAAACTGTTTTTT,CASSYRNEKLFF,12,few,TRBV7-2,NA,TRBJ1-4
TGTGCCAGCAGCCCAGACAGGGGGGACAATGAGCAGTTCTTC,CASSPDRGDNEQFF,14,NA,TRBV7-9,TRBD1,TRBJ2-1
TGTGCCAGCAGCTTGTACCAGCGCCCACGGTTGCCCCAGCATTTT,CASSLYQRPRLPQHF,15,NA,TRBV5-6,NA,TRBJ1-5
TGTGCCACCAGCAGAGATCCCTCTTTAGCCCTAGGACAGGGAGACTATGGCTACACCTTC,CATSRDPSLALGQGDYGYTF,20,NA,TRBV15,TRBD1,TRBJ1-2
TGTGCCACCACAAAGGACGGGAGAGGGATGAACACTGAAGCTTTCTTT,CATTKDGRGMNTEAFF,16,NA,TRBV19,NA,TRBJ1-1
TGTGCTAGCAGCTTAGGCCCAGGCGGGGGGGAAGAGACCCAGTACTTC,CASSLGPGGGEETQYF,16,NA,TRBV7-7,TRBD2,TRBJ2-5
TGTGCCAGCAGTGAAGGGACAGCTCTTCGGGAGACCCAGTACTTC,CASSEGTALRETQYF,15,few,TRBV6-1,NA,TRBJ2-5
TGTGCCAGCAGCCAAGATGACGGGACAGGGAACACTGAAGCTTTCTTT,CASSQDDGTGNTEAFF,16,few,TRBV4-1,TRBD1,TRBJ1-1
TGTGCCAGCAGCATACCCCCGGGACTAGCGGGGGGCCGCGCTTCGGACAATGAGCAGTTCTTC,CASSIPPGLAGGRASDNEQFF,21,NA,TRBV7-8,TRBD2,TRBJ2-1
TGTGCCAGCAGCTTTGGTGGTTGGCAGAGGTATAGCAATCAGCCCCAGCATTTT,CASSFGGWQRYSNQPQHF,18,NA,TRBV5-8,NA,TRBJ1-5
TGTGCCAGCAGCTTGGGGGGGGCCGGAGATACGCAGTATTTT,CASSLGGAGDTQYF,14,few,TRBV7-2,NA,TRBJ2-3
TGTGCCAGCAGTGCCACCGGACAGAACACCGGGGAGCTGTTTTTT,CASSATGQNTGELFF,15,NA,TRBV6-5,NA,TRBJ2-2
TGTGCCAGCAGCCCCTCAGGGGCGGAAACTGAAGCTTTCTTT,CASSPSGAETEAFF,14,NA,TRBV7-3,NA,TRBJ1-1
TGTGCCAGCAGCTTGTCCCTCGGAGAGACCCAGTACTTC,CASSLSLGETQYF,13,NA,TRBV7-2,NA,TRBJ2-5
TGTGCCAGCAGTACCGGGACTGTCGAGCAGTTCTTC,CASSTGTVEQFF,12,NA,TRBV27,NA,TRBJ2-1
TGTGCCACCCGTCCCAACTCAGGGGCGGTCTATGGCTACACCTTC,CATRPNSGAVYGYTF,15,NA,TRBV15,NA,TRBJ1-2
TGTGCCAGCAGCTTAGGTCGAAGACAGGGCCGAGCTTTCTTT,CASSLGRRQGRAFF,14,NA,TRBV7-2,TRBD1,TRBJ1-1
TGTGCCAGTAGTATTGCGCAGGGCGCGACAGATACGCAGTATTTT,CASSIAQGATDTQYF,15,NA,TRBV19,NA,TRBJ2-3
TGCGCCAGCAGCCCGTGGGGAACAGGTTCCACTGAAGCTTTCTTT,CASSPWGTGSTEAFF,15,few,TRBV4-1,NA,TRBJ1-1
TGTGCCAGCAGCGGTGTTGAGACACCGAACACAGATACGCAGTATTTT,CASSGVETPNTDTQYF,16,NA,TRBV5-4,NA,TRBJ2-3
TGTGCCAGCAGCTTAGGGGGGGTAGTAAGGGGCTACACCTTC,CASSLGGVVRGYTF,14,NA,TRBV7-8,NA,TRBJ1-2
TGCGCCAGCAGCTTATCTATCCAGCGGGGGGCCACAGATACGCAGTATTTT,CASSLSIQRGATDTQYF,17,NA,TRBV5-1,TRBD2,TRBJ2-3
TGTGCCAGCAGCTTCATAGCGGGGAGCACAGATACGCAGTATTTT,CASSFIAGSTDTQYF,15,NA,TRBV5-4,TRBD2,TRBJ2-3
TGTGCCAGCAGCTCAAAAAGGGGGGGGAGAGAGCAGTTCTTC,CASSSKRGGREQFF,14,NA,TRBV5-4,NA,TRBJ2-1
TGTGCCAGCAGGGTGGGGTCAGGGACTCCCTACGAGCAGTACTTC,CASRVGSGTPYEQYF,15,NA,TRBV6-5,NA,TRBJ2-7
TGTGCCGAACTAGAGAACACCGGGGAGCTGTTTTTT,CAELENTGELFF,12,NA,TRBV5-4,NA,TRBJ2-2
TGTGCCAGCAGTGACCCACGGAGCGAGCAGTACTTC,CASSDPRSEQYF,12,few,TRBV2,NA,TRBJ2-7
TGCGCCAGCAGCCCGGGACTAGCGACCGGGGAGCTGTTTTTT,CASSPGLATGELFF,14,NA,TRBV5-1,TRBD2,TRBJ2-2
TGTGCCAGCAGCCCAACCCCGGGACAGGGGAATGGCTACACCTTC,CASSPTPGQGNGYTF,15,NA,TRBV9,TRBD1,TRBJ1-2
TGTGCCAGTACCGAACAGGGGGGACAGCCCCAGCATTTT,CASTEQGGQPQHF,13,NA,TRBV19,TRBD1,TRBJ1-5
TGCGCCAGCAGCCCTGCGCCCGGGGTCCAAGAGACCCAGTACTTC,CASSPAPGVQETQYF,15,NA,TRBV5-1,NA,TRBJ2-5
TGTGCCAGCTGTAGGACACCGAATTCACCCCTCCACTTT,CASCRTPNSPLHF,13,NA,TRBV2,NA,TRBJ1-6
TGTGCTAGTGGTTTGGTAACGCGGGGGGCGACCCAAGAGACCCAGTACTTC,CASGLVTRGATQETQYF,17,NA,TRBV12-5,TRBD2,TRBJ2-5
TGTGCCAGCAGTCGGACACGAGCTAACTATGGCTACACCTTC,CASSRTRANYGYTF,14,NA,TRBV27,NA,TRBJ1-2
TGCGCCAGCAGTGCAGGGACCGGGGAGCTGTTTTTT,CASSAGTGELFF,12,NA,TRBV10-1,NA,TRBJ2-2
TGTGCCAGCAACCGACAGACCAATCAGCCCCAGCATTTT,CASNRQTNQPQHF,13,NA,TRBV6-1,NA,TRBJ1-5
TGCAGTGCTTCACCGAGCGGGGAACAGTTCTTC,CSASPSGEQFF,11,few,TRBV20-1,TRBD2,TRBJ2-1
TGTGCCAGCAGCCCCCAGACGGGGGAGAGTGAAGCTTTCTTT,CASSPQTGESEAFF,14,NA,TRBV7-9,NA,TRBJ1-1
TGCGCCAGCAGTCTTTCCCGACAGGGGGCGATCAATCAGCCCCAGCATTTT,CASSLSRQGAINQPQHF,17,NA,TRBV28,TRBD1,TRBJ1-5
TGTGCCAGCAGCTCAGAAGGAGGGGGCGTAAACACCATATATTTT,CASSSEGGGVNTIYF,15,NA,TRBV7-9,TRBD1,TRBJ1-3
TGTGCCAGCAGCTTCCCGGCGGTGCCCTATGGCTACACCTTC,CASSFPAVPYGYTF,14,few,TRBV5-4,NA,TRBJ1-2
TGTGCAACCTCGCAACGGGAAGGGGATACGCAGTATTTT,CATSQREGDTQYF,13,NA,TRBV27,NA,TRBJ2-3
TGTGCCAGCTTTAGTATGATCTCCCTAGGTGTACAAGGTGAGCAGTTCTTC,CASFSMISLGVQGEQFF,17,once,TRBV27,NA,TRBJ2-1
TGCAGCGCAGGGGCAGAGCCTTACGAGCAGTACTTC,CSAGAEPYEQYF,12,NA,TRBV29-1,NA,TRBJ2-7
TGTGCCAGCCGGGGGACAGGGGGCCCCGGGGAGCTGTTTTTT,CASRGTGGPGELFF,14,once,TRBV21-1,NA,TRBJ2-2
TGCGCCAGCAGCCAAGAGGGTACAGGAAAGGACTACGAGCAGTACTTC,CASSQEGTGKDYEQYF,16,NA,TRBV4-1,NA,TRBJ2-7
TGCGCCAGCAGCCCCCTTGGACAGACCTATTCACCCCTCCACTTT,CASSPLGQTYSPLHF,15,NA,TRBV4-1,NA,TRBJ1-6
TGTGCCAGCAGCTTGGCCGTAGGGGACAGGGAACGCGAGCAGTACTTC,CASSLAVGDREREQYF,16,few,TRBV5-4,TRBD1,TRBJ2-7
TGCAGCGTAACCAGACAGGGATTATCTGACGAGCAGTACTTC,CSVTRQGLSDEQYF,14,NA,TRBV29-1,TRBD1,TRBJ2-7
TGTGCCAGCTCACTAGGGACATTTAGCAATCAGCCCCAGCATTTT,CASSLGTFSNQPQHF,15,once,TRBV18,NA,TRBJ1-5